One sample yielded the 2 T cell receptor beta chains listed below, sequenced in a study of blood T cell repertoires in COVID-19. Sequencing used immunoSEQ multiplex PCR; TCRdb keeps in-frame clones, though not all of them. The table records some 120,000 clones, 86% of them present only once. Material for sequencing was peripheral blood. The receptors come from a human donor in a cohort sampled during active COVID-19.

The gene calls are TRBV25-1 and TRBJ2-6; D is possibly TRBD1 (6 bases). The V gene's germline CDR1 is MGHDK and CDR2 SYGVNS. This CDR3 is built from 14 residues. V lost 8 bases and J lost 2, with 10 bases in between. CDR3: CASANRAGANVLTF. In DNA, the CDR3 is TGTGCCAGCGCAAACAGGGCTGGGGCCAACGTCCTGACTTTC. The complete variable domain, with remaining parts taken from reference TRBV25-1 and TRBJ2-6, reads EADIYQTPRYLVIGTGKKITLECSQTMGHDKMYWYQQDPGMELHLIHYSYGVNSTEKGDLSSESTVSRIRTEHFPLTLESARPSHTSQYLCASANRAGANVLTFGAGSRLTVL.

V is TRBV5-5 and J is TRBJ2-1; 8 bases agree with TRBD2. Trimming at V came to 0 bases and at J to 6 bases, leaving 5 bases not matched to a gene. This CDR3 comprises 15 residues. The germline V gene encodes CDR1 SGHKS and CDR2 YYEKEE (reference sequence). The CDR3 reads CASSLVGTSSNEQFF. For the CDR3, the DNA is TGTGCCAGCAGCTTGGTTGGGACTAGTTCCAATGAGCAGTTCTTC.